These 27 T cell receptor beta chains came from one sample sequenced in a study of cytomegalovirus exposure and HLA in healthy donors. PCR was performed using 60 Vbeta and 13 Jbeta primers. Here immunoSEQ multiplex PCR was the method, and the copy in TCRdb shows in-frame clones only, minus some. The table has about 140,000 clones, about 75% seen once; the top ten hold 1.5% to 2%. Sequenced material: PBMCs. The receptors stem from a woman between 25 and 40 years old in good health and CMV-seronegative.

The chain has TRBV7-3 and TRBJ2-5, with D unclear. The V end was cut by 3 bases, the J end by 3 bases, with 8 bases between. The length of the CDR3 is 13 residues. CDR1 and CDR2 (germline): SGHTA, FQGTGA. CDR3 nucleotides: TGTGCCAGCAGCTTCACTGTGGAAGAGACCCAGTACTTC. Its translation: CASSFTVEETQYF.

This clone has more than one count but fewer than ten. The V and J genes are TRBV28 and TRBJ1-5; possibly TRBD1 for D (6 bases). Trimming took off 6 bases at V and 3 bases at J, with 12 bases between the two ends. The CDR3 has 14 amino acids. CDR1 and CDR2 (germline): MDHEN, SYDVKM. CDR3 amino acids: CASSPEGVNQPQHF. CDR3 bases: TGTGCCAGCAGCCCAGAGGGGGTCAATCAGCCCCAGCATTTT.

The rearrangement uses TRBV28 and TRBJ2-7; D not resolved. The CDR3 spans 11 residues. V was shortened by 5 bases and J by 4 bases, with 6 bases between the two germline ends. Germline CDR1 is MDHEN and CDR2 is SYDVKM. The CDR3 sequence is CASSLNYEQYF. CDR3 nucleotide sequence: TGTGCCAGCAGTCTAAATTACGAGCAGTACTTC.

V is TRBV6-6 and J is TRBJ1-3; possibly TRBD1 for D (6 bases). In germline, CDR1 is MNHNY, CDR2 SVGAGI (reference sequence). The CDR3 consists of 15 residues. Trimming took 6 bases from V and 4 from J, leaving 16 bases between them. The CDR3 sequence: CASRNRVEWGNTIYF. The CDR3 DNA reads TGTGCCAGCAGGAACAGGGTAGAGTGGGGAAACACCATATATTTT.

This clone was recorded a few times. The chain carries TRBV19 and TRBJ2-7; D not resolved. V gave up 1 base and J gave up 5 bases, with 9 bases separating them. The CDR3 has 13 amino acids. In germline, CDR1 is LNHDA, CDR2 SQIVND (reference sequence). The chain's CDR3 is CASSIGLPNEQYF. The CDR3 DNA is TGTGCCAGTAGTATAGGGCTCCCCAACGAGCAGTACTTC. Using reference TRBV19 and TRBJ2-7 for the parts outside the CDR3, the full variable domain is DGGITQSPKYLFRKEGQNVTLSCEQNLNHDAMYWYRQDPGQGLRLIYYSQIVNDFQKGDIAEGYSVSREKKESFPLTVTSAQKNPTAFYLCASSIGLPNEQYFGPGTRLTVT.

CDR3: CASSSTASNTDTQYF. CDR3 in DNA: TGCGCCAGCAGCTCCACCGCGTCTAACACAGATACGCAGTATTTT. The chain employs TRBV5-1 and TRBJ2-3; D uncertain. The CDR3 loop spans 15 amino acids. Trimming removed 3 bases at V and 2 bases at J, with 13 bases between. CDR1 is SGHRS, CDR2 YFSETQ, per germline.

The V and J genes are TRBV6-6 and TRBJ1-2, with 10 bases identical to TRBD1. Trimming removed 6 bases from V and 7 bases from J; junction bases left unmatched: 11. Germline V gene lookup returns CDR1 MNHNY and CDR2 SVGAGI (reference sequence). The CDR3 spans 15 residues. CDR3: CASRLRGQGLSGYTF. The CDR3 DNA is TGTGCCAGCAGGTTAAGGGGACAGGGGCTGAGTGGCTACACCTTC.

This clone was counted once. This rearrangement joins TRBV27 to TRBJ2-1; tentatively, D is TRBD2 (5 bases). The CDR3 is 14 residues long. The V end was cut by 4 bases, the J end by 9 bases, with 16 bases between. From germline, CDR1 is MNHEY and CDR2 SMNVEV (reference sequence). CDR3 in amino acids: CASSSQMEVSEQFF. DNA for the CDR3: TGTGCCAGCAGTTCCCAGATGGAGGTCAGTGAGCAGTTCTTC.

The chain joins TRBV7-3 to TRBJ2-2; 9 bases agree with TRBD2. This CDR3 has 16 residues. Germline V lookup: CDR1 SGHTA, CDR2 FQGTGA. J lost 3 bases, V lost 5 bases, and 7 bases had no gene match. This CDR3 reads CASSRGGAGDTGELFF. DNA for the CDR3: TGTGCCAGCAGCCGCGGGGGGGCCGGGGACACCGGGGAGCTGTTTTTT.

V and J are TRBV27 and TRBJ2-7, with 10 nucleotides matching TRBD2. The CDR3 spans 15 residues. Germline V gene data show CDR1 as MNHEY and CDR2 as SMNVEV (reference sequence). Trimming removed 5 bases from V and 2 bases from J; junction bases left unmatched: 6. The CDR3 protein is CASSALAGRAYEQYF. DNA for the CDR3: TGTGCCAGCAGTGCACTAGCGGGGCGGGCCTACGAGCAGTACTTC.

The chain combines TRBV7-2 with TRBJ2-1; weak D call: TRBD1 (5 bases). CDR1 SGHTA and CDR2 FQGNSA come from the germline V gene. The CDR3 extends over 13 amino acids. Trimming pared 5 bases from V and 4 bases from J, leaving 9 bases between. The CDR3 loop is CASSPRQYNEQFF. The CDR3 nucleotides are TGTGCCAGCAGCCCCCGACAGTACAATGAGCAGTTCTTC.

The rearrangement uses TRBV4-1 and TRBJ1-2; a possible D gene is TRBD1 (6 bases). This CDR3 has 13 amino acids. V gave up 4 bases and J gave up 7 bases, with 13 bases separating them. The germline V gene has CDR1 MGHRA and CDR2 YSYEKL. The CDR3 loop is CASSPQGKGGYTF. CDR3 bases: TGCGCCAGCAGCCCCCAGGGGAAGGGTGGCTACACCTTC.

V is TRBV6-6 and J is TRBJ2-2, with a tentative D call TRBD1 (6 bases). This CDR3 is 13 amino acids long. Deletions cut 10 bases from V and 6 bases from J, with 15 bases between. Germline CDR1 reads MNHNY; CDR2 reads SVGAGI (reference sequence). Here the CDR3 DNA reads TGTGCCAACAGGGAGTCCCCCCCCGGGGAGCTGTTTTTT. This encodes CANRESPPGELFF.

This clone was seen more than once but under ten times. The chain carries TRBV7-9 and TRBJ1-4; 10 bases line up with TRBD1. Trimming removed 4 bases from V and 8 bases from J; junction bases left unmatched: 7. Germline loops: CDR1 SEHNR, CDR2 FQNEAQ (reference sequence). This CDR3 has 15 amino acids. CDR3 in DNA: TGTGCCAGCAGCTCGACAGGGGGCATCGAGGAAAAACTGTTTTTT. It translates to CASSSTGGIEEKLFF.

This chain joins TRBV28 and TRBJ2-7; 7 bases are a match to TRBD1. Trimming removed 4 bases from V and 6 bases from J; junction bases left unmatched: 15. The CDR3 contains 16 residues. Per the germline V gene, CDR1 is MDHEN and CDR2 is SYDVKM. CDR3: CASSSYAYRGLAEQYV. The CDR3 DNA reads as TGTGCCAGCAGTTCCTACGCCTACAGGGGTCTGGCCGAGCAGTACGTC.

Only one count was recorded for this clone. This chain joins TRBV2 and TRBJ2-1; D is ambiguous. The ends were cut back, 2 bases at V and 9 bases at J, with 8 bases in the middle. The germline V gene encodes CDR1 SNHLY and CDR2 FYNNEI. This CDR3 has 12 amino acids. Here the CDR3 DNA reads TGTGCCAGCAGTGAACCCCCGGGTGAGCAGTTCTTC. It yields the protein CASSEPPGEQFF. Variable domain in full (rest from reference TRBV2 and TRBJ2-1): EPEVTQTPSHQVTQMGQEVILRCVPISNHLYFYWYRQILGQKVEFLVSFYNNEISEKSEIFDDQFSVERPDGSNFTLKIRSTKLEDSAMYFCASSEPPGEQFFGPGTRLTVL.

V and J are TRBV10-1 and TRBJ1-3; D unclear. This CDR3 region has 13 residues. The germline CDR1 and CDR2 sequences are WNHNN and SYGVQD (reference sequence). Trimming stripped 6 bases from V and 0 bases from J, with 6 bases between. The CDR3 DNA sequence: TGCGCCAGCAGCCCGAGCTCTGGAAACACCATATATTTT. Encoded protein: CASSPSSGNTIYF.

This clone was detected only a few times. The chain links TRBV6-6 to TRBJ2-7; 7 bases line up with TRBD1. Per germline, CDR1 MNHNY and CDR2 SVGAGI (reference sequence). V dropped 6 bases and J dropped 3; count of bases not matched to a gene: 5. This CDR3 region has 13 residues. CDR3 coding DNA: TGTGCCAGCAGCCGGGGACAGTACTACGAGCAGTACGTC. Translation gives CASSRGQYYEQYV.

This clone was recorded once. The chain links TRBV28 to TRBJ1-2; 12 bases are a match to TRBD1. V was clipped by 4 bases and J by 7 bases; unmatched bases: 4. The CDR3 contains 14 residues. The V gene's germline CDR1 is MDHEN and CDR2 SYDVKM. In DNA, the CDR3 is TGTGCCAGCAGTTCCGGGACAGGGGGCTTTGGCTACACCTTC. Protein: CASSSGTGGFGYTF.

The J gene is TRBJ2-7, the V gene TRBV11-2, with TRBD1 as a possible D gene (6 bases). Germline V lookup: CDR1 SGHAT, CDR2 FQNNGV. CDR3 size: 13 residues. V was shortened by 4 bases and J by 7 bases, with 14 bases between the two germline ends. This chain's CDR3 is CASSSYRGGEQYV. DNA of the CDR3: TGTGCCAGCAGCTCGTATAGAGGGGGAGAGCAGTACGTC.

The J gene is TRBJ2-5, the V gene TRBV19; 7 bases fit TRBD1. V lost 3 bases to trimming and J lost 0 bases; unmatched junction nucleotides: 16. The CDR3 totals 19 residues. The germline CDR1 and CDR2 sequences are LNHDA and SQIVND (reference sequence). This CDR3 reads CASSILYRGRGRYQETQYF. The CDR3 DNA sequence: TGTGCCAGTAGTATTTTGTACAGGGGAAGAGGACGGTACCAAGAGACCCAGTACTTC.

This clone was observed a single time. One end of the junction does not line up with germline, which may come from a read error. The V call is TRBV7-9, the J call TRBJ2-7, with 12 bases aligning to TRBD2. The CDR3 consists of 14 residues. Germline V gene sequence: CDR1 SEHNR, CDR2 FQNEAQ (reference sequence). CDR3 region: CASSLAGGDLGQYF. The CDR3 DNA reads TGTGCCAGCAGCCTAGCGGGAGGGGATCTTGGACAGTACTTC. Complete variable domain (other parts from reference TRBV7-9 and TRBJ2-7): DTGVSQNPRHKITKRGQNVTFRCDPISEHNRLYWYRQTLGQGPEFLTYFQNEAQLEKSRLLSDRFSAERPKGSFSTLEIQRTEQGDSAMYLCASSLAGGDLGQYFGPGTRLTVT.

This rearrangement joins TRBV7-3 to TRBJ1-1; the D gene is possibly TRBD1 (6 bases). This CDR3 has 13 residues. The germline V gene encodes CDR1 SGHTA and CDR2 FQGTGA. V was trimmed by 2 bases and J by 7 bases, leaving 11 bases between them. CDR3 DNA sequence: TGTGCCAGCAGCTTATACCAGGGGCTTGAAGCTTTCTTT. Protein sequence: CASSLYQGLEAFF. The variable domain in full, with the rest retrieved from reference TRBV7-3 and TRBJ1-1, is GAGVSQTPSNKVTEKGKYVELRCDPISGHTALYWYRQSLGQGPEFLIYFQGTGAADDSGLPNDRFFAVRPEGSVSTLKIQRTERGDSAVYLCASSLYQGLEAFFGQGTRLTVV.

The J gene is TRBJ2-3, the V gene TRBV28, with 11 bases aligning to TRBD1. Trimming removed 6 bases from V and 3 bases from J; junction bases left unmatched: 8. The CDR3 spans 16 residues. The germline V gene encodes CDR1 MDHEN and CDR2 SYDVKM. The CDR3 coding sequence is TGTGCCAGCAGCGTACCGGGACAGGGGGTGACAGATACGCAGTATTTT. It specifies CASSVPGQGVTDTQYF.

The chain recombines TRBV7-2 with TRBJ2-1; D not certain. Germline loops: CDR1 SGHTA, CDR2 FQGNSA. This CDR3 contains 12 residues. V was cut by 3 bases and J by 3 bases, with 3 bases left in between. The CDR3 sequence is CASSFSYNEQFF. Written as DNA, the CDR3 is TGTGCCAGCAGCTTCAGCTACAATGAGCAGTTCTTC.

The CDR3 DNA follows: TGTGCCAGCAGGGGGAGGACAGGGAAAGCTTTCTTT. It is translated as CASRGRTGKAFF. The chain employs TRBV28 and TRBJ1-1; 8 bases are a match to TRBD1. The CDR3 is 12 amino acids. CDR1 MDHEN and CDR2 SYDVKM come from the germline V gene. Unmatched junction bases numbered 6, after V lost 6 bases and J lost 9 bases.

The chain links TRBV10-3 to TRBJ2-3; 10 bases fit TRBD1. V lost 6 bases and J lost 6; bases outside the gene matches: 9. CDR3 length equals 15 residues. CDR1 is ENHRY and CDR2 is SYGVKD in the germline V gene. CDR3 in amino acids: CAISPDRGVADTQYF. DNA of the CDR3: TGTGCCATCAGCCCGGACAGGGGGGTAGCGGATACGCAGTATTTT.